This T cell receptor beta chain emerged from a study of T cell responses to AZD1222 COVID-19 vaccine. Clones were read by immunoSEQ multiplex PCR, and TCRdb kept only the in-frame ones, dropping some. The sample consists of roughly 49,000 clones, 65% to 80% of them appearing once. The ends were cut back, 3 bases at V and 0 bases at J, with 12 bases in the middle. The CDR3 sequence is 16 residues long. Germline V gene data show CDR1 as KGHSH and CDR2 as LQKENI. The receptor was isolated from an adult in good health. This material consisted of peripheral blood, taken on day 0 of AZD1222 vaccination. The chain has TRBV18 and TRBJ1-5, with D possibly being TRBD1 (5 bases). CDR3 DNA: TGTGCCAGCTCACCCCGAGGGGCTCATAGCAATCAGCCCCAGCATTTT. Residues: CASSPRGAHSNQPQHF.